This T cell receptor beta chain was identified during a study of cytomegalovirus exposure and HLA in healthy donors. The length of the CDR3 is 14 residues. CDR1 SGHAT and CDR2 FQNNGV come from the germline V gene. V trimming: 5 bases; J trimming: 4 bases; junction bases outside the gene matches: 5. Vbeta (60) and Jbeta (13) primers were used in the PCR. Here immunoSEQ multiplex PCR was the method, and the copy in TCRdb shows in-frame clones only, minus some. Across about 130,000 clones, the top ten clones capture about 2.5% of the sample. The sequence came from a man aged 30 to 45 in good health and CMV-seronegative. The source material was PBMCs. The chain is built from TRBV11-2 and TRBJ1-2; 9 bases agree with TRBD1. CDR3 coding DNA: TGTGCCAGCAGCCTTGGACAGGGGTTCTATGGCTACACCTTC. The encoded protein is CASSLGQGFYGYTF.